A single sample gave rise to the 25 T cell receptor beta chains below, sequenced in a study of spatial heterogeneity in lung cancer. Each CDR3 protein gets one entry after TCRdb re-called the 5' RACE reads with MiXCR. Here the sample spans under 150,000 distinct CDR3 sequences, more than 9% being singletons. Stated time point: blood at routine non-recurrence follow-up after resection. Sequencing covered unsorted whole RNA taken from tumor, nontumor lung or frozen PBMC. The starting material was PBMCs, obtained at follow-up. Receptors were obtained from a male donor with early-stage non-small cell lung cancer.

This clonotype occurred many times. The V gene is TRBV28, the J gene TRBJ1-5; no clear D gene. The CDR3 extends over 14 amino acids. Germline assignment: CDR1 MDHEN and CDR2 SYDVKM. CDR3 bases: TGTGCTCTCAAAGAAGGGAGTGGCAATCAGCCCCAGCATTTT. As protein: CALKEGSGNQPQHF.

V and J are TRBV5-1 and TRBJ2-3, with D unclear. V lost 0 bases, J lost 3 bases, and 11 bases lay in between. The germline V gene has CDR1 SGHRS and CDR2 YFSETQ. This CDR3 has 15 residues. The CDR3: CASSLVVRMTDTQYF. The CDR3 DNA reads as TGCGCCAGCAGCTTGGTGGTCAGGATGACAGATACGCAGTATTTT. The full variable domain, in which reference TRBV5-1 and TRBJ2-3 provide the parts outside the CDR3, is KAGVTQTPRYLIKTRGQQVTLSCSPISGHRSVSWYQQTPGQGLQFLFEYFSETQRNKGNFPGRFSGRQFSNSRSEMNVSTLELGDSALYLCASSLVVRMTDTQYFGPGTRLTVL.

The J gene is TRBJ2-2, the V gene TRBV2, with TRBD1 matching 8 bases. The CDR3 loop spans 15 amino acids. V was clipped by 6 bases and J by 0 bases; unmatched bases: 3. The germline gives CDR1 SNHLY, CDR2 FYNNEI. The CDR3 sequence is CASSRTGTNTGELFF. The CDR3 nucleotides are TGTGCCAGCAGCAGGACAGGGACGAACACCGGGGAGCTGTTTTTT.

This clonotype was detected only a few times. The chain joins TRBV9 to TRBJ2-7; 7 nucleotides line up with TRBD1. V trimming: 0 bases; J trimming: 7 bases; junction bases outside the gene matches: 4. Germline CDR1 and CDR2: SGDLS and YYNGEE. The CDR3 has 13 amino acids. The CDR3 here is CASSVEVRGEQYF. The CDR3 nucleotides are TGTGCCAGCAGCGTAGAAGTCAGGGGGGAGCAGTACTTC.

This clonotype appeared a few times. This chain joins TRBV10-3 and TRBJ2-7; 8 bases fit TRBD1. Germline CDR1 ENHRY, CDR2 SYGVKD. This CDR3 has 13 residues. With 9 bases clipped from V and 2 bases from J, the junction kept 6 bases outside the gene matches. As DNA, the CDR3 is TGTGCCATTGGACAGGGAGAAGCCTACGAGCAGTACTTC. It translates to CAIGQGEAYEQYF.

This clonotype was recorded at least ten times. The gene calls are TRBV7-8 and TRBJ1-2, with 10 bases aligning to TRBD1. The CDR3 is 16 amino acids. The germline CDR1 and CDR2 sequences are SGHVS and FQNEAQ. V lost 5 bases and J lost 4; bases outside the gene matches: 10. The CDR3 spells CASSIRRQGAGYGYTF. CDR3 nucleotide sequence: TGTGCCAGCAGCATTCGTCGACAGGGGGCCGGCTATGGCTACACCTTC.

The chain couples TRBV5-6 to TRBJ2-3; D call uncertain. Germline CDR1 reads SGHDT; CDR2 reads YYEEEE. This CDR3 is built from 14 residues. The V gene lost 3 bases and the J gene lost 1 base, with 9 bases spanning the gap. In DNA, the CDR3 is TGTGCCAGCAGCTGGAGAGAGGGCACAGATACGCAGTATTTT. Amino acids: CASSWREGTDTQYF.

The sample holds many counts of this clonotype. The CDR3 sequence is CASSFRLGSQPQHF. In DNA, the CDR3 is TGTGCCAGCAGTTTTCGTTTGGGGTCTCAGCCCCAGCATTTT. The chain combines TRBV28 with TRBJ1-5; D not certain. Trimming stripped 3 bases from V and 6 bases from J, with 12 bases between. CDR1 and CDR2 (germline): MDHEN, SYDVKM. The CDR3 consists of 14 residues.

This clonotype occurred a few times. This rearrangement joins TRBV7-9 to TRBJ1-1; weak D call: TRBD1 (5 bases). Trimming took off 6 bases at V and 5 bases at J, with 10 bases between the two ends. Germline V CDR1 and CDR2: SEHNR, FQNEAQ (reference sequence). The CDR3 totals 12 residues. CDR3 region: CASRGVVTEAFF. The CDR3 DNA follows: TGTGCCAGCAGAGGGGTGGTAACTGAAGCTTTCTTT.

A few counts support this clonotype. The rearrangement joins TRBV7-9 to TRBJ1-1; 8 bases match TRBD1. The CDR3 covers 16 residues. V trimming: 1 base; J trimming: 1 base; junction bases outside the gene matches: 5. CDR1 SEHNR and CDR2 FQNEAQ come from the germline V gene (reference sequence). The CDR3 nucleotides are TGTGCCAGCAGCTTAGTACCTGGACAGGGGAACACTGAAGCTTTCTTT. This sequence encodes CASSLVPGQGNTEAFF.

This clonotype was counted ten times or more. The gene calls are TRBV7-2 and TRBJ1-2; tentatively, D is TRBD1 (5 bases). The germline V gene encodes CDR1 SGHTA and CDR2 FQGNSA. The CDR3 has 15 amino acids. V dropped 2 bases and J dropped 2 bases, with 12 bases sitting between them. The CDR3 sequence is CASSLRGGRNYGYTF. DNA of the CDR3: TGTGCCAGCAGCTTAAGGGGAGGCAGAAACTATGGCTACACCTTC.

This clonotype was recorded at least ten times. The CDR3 loop is CASSTDTGTATYEQYF. CDR3 bases: TGTGCCAGCAGCACCGACACCGGGACAGCAACCTACGAGCAGTACTTC. V gene TRBV11-3 combines with J gene TRBJ2-7; 7 nucleotides align to TRBD1. The trim removed 5 bases at V and 2 bases at J, leaving 12 bases unmatched. CDR1 is SGHNT and CDR2 is YENEEA in the germline V gene. There are 16 residues in the CDR3.

This clonotype has ten or more counts. The chain couples TRBV11-3 to TRBJ1-1; D ambiguous. Trimming took off 6 bases at V and 0 bases at J, with 8 bases between the two ends. The CDR3 runs 13 residues. Germline CDR1 reads SGHNT; CDR2 reads YENEEA. CDR3 in DNA: TGTGCCAGCAGGATAGGCGTGAACACTGAAGCTTTCTTT. Translated, it gives CASRIGVNTEAFF.

This clonotype was counted between two and nine times. CDR3 coding DNA: TGTGCCAGCAGTCAGACAGGGGGCGAGCAGTACTTC. Protein: CASSQTGGEQYF. V usage is TRBV2 and J usage is TRBJ2-7; TRBD1 matches 9 bases. V trimming: 5 bases; J trimming: 6 bases; junction bases outside the gene matches: 2. From germline, CDR1 is SNHLY and CDR2 FYNNEI. The CDR3 is 12 residues long.

Ten or more counts support this clonotype. The chain recombines TRBV5-6 with TRBJ1-2, with D perhaps matching TRBD1 (6 bases). The CDR3 runs 13 residues. The ends were cut back, 9 bases at V and 7 bases at J, with 19 bases in the middle. Per germline, CDR1 SGHDT and CDR2 YYEEEE. The CDR3 loop reads CATRGLTLSGYTF. CDR3 nucleotide sequence: TGTGCCACCAGGGGACTGACTCTGAGTGGCTACACCTTC. Filled out from reference TRBV5-6 and TRBJ1-2, the complete variable domain reads DAGVTQSPTHLIKTRGQQVTLRCSPKSGHDTVSWYQQALGQGPQFIFQYYEEEERQRGNFPDRFSGHQFPNYSSELNVNALLLGDSALYLCATRGLTLSGYTFGSGTRLTVV.

This clonotype occurred a few times. The chain joins TRBV19 to TRBJ2-7; D might be TRBD1 or TRBD2, each matching 5 bases. Germline lookup yields CDR1 LNHDA and CDR2 SQIVND (reference sequence). The CDR3 has 13 residues. Between the trimmed V and J ends, which lost 6 bases and 0 bases, there was a span of 9 bases. The DNA of the CDR3 is TGTGCCAGTAGCAGGGACCGCTCCTACGAGCAGTACTTC. Its translation: CASSRDRSYEQYF.

This clonotype occurred a few times. The chain combines TRBV5-4 with TRBJ2-2; D not resolved. CDR3 length equals 14 residues. V was trimmed by 2 bases and J by 1 base, leaving 6 bases between them. Germline values: CDR1 SGHNT, CDR2 YYREEE (reference sequence). The CDR3 region is CASSLWQNTGELFF. CDR3 DNA: TGTGCCAGCAGCTTATGGCAGAACACCGGGGAGCTGTTTTTT.

The CDR3 loop reads CASKLGRVNSPLHF. CDR3 nucleotide sequence: TGTGCCAGCAAACTAGGACGGGTAAATTCACCCCTCCACTTT. The chain links TRBV6-5 to TRBJ1-6; no reliable D call. The CDR3 has 14 residues. The V gene lost 7 bases and the J gene lost 7 bases, with 14 bases spanning the gap. Per the germline V gene, CDR1 is MNHEY and CDR2 is SVGAGI.

This clonotype occurred a few times. The chain uses TRBV9 and TRBJ2-5; D uncertain. The length of the CDR3 is 15 residues. V was trimmed by 0 bases and J by 2 bases, leaving 11 bases between them. From germline, CDR1 is SGDLS and CDR2 YYNGEE. This chain's CDR3 is CASSVAPTRQETQYF. Written as DNA, the CDR3 is TGTGCCAGCAGCGTAGCTCCGACAAGGCAAGAGACCCAGTACTTC.

This clonotype was detected a few times. The rearrangement uses TRBV12-3 or TRBV12-4 and TRBJ2-7, with TRBD1 matching over 9 bases. CDR3 length equals 16 residues. V was clipped by 3 bases and J by 3 bases; unmatched bases: 9. The CDR3 region is CASSLYGTGKRYEQYF. CDR3 in DNA: TGTGCCAGCAGTTTGTATGGGACAGGGAAGCGCTACGAGCAGTACTTC.

This clonotype was detected many times. The chain carries TRBV7-3 and TRBJ1-1, with 10 bases aligning to TRBD1. Trimming removed 6 bases from V and 3 bases from J; junction bases left unmatched: 7. The CDR3 sequence is 15 residues long. Germline loops: CDR1 SGHTA, CDR2 FQGTGA. The CDR3 loop is CASSSTGGVDTEAFF. The DNA for the CDR3 is TGTGCCAGCAGTTCGACAGGGGGCGTGGACACTGAAGCTTTCTTT.

The sample holds a few counts of this clonotype. The V call is TRBV7-9, the J call TRBJ1-4; TRBD1 aligns across 9 bases. V dropped 3 bases and J dropped 7; count of bases not matched to a gene: 6. CDR1 SEHNR and CDR2 FQNEAQ come from the germline V gene (reference sequence). The length of the CDR3 is 15 residues. The DNA of the CDR3 is TGTGCCAGCAGCTTCCCGGGACAGGGACGTGAAAAACTGTTTTTT. This translates into CASSFPGQGREKLFF.

J is TRBJ1-1 and V is TRBV7-2; a possible D gene is TRBD1 (6 bases). V gave up 3 bases and J gave up 1 base, with 9 bases separating them. The CDR3 has 14 amino acids. The germline gives CDR1 SGHTA, CDR2 FQGNSA. CDR3: CASSFGQRNTEAFF. In DNA form, the CDR3 reads TGTGCCAGCAGCTTTGGACAGAGGAACACTGAAGCTTTCTTT.

The rearrangement uses TRBV29-1 and TRBJ1-1; 12 positions match TRBD1. CDR1 and CDR2 from the germline V gene are SQVTM and ANQGSEA. This CDR3 is 15 amino acids long. Trimming removed 6 bases from V and 1 base from J; junction bases left unmatched: 6. The CDR3 bases are TGCAGCGTAACCGGGACAGGGGGCTGGAACACTGAAGCTTTCTTT. Translating gives CSVTGTGGWNTEAFF.

The gene calls are TRBV3-1 and TRBJ2-4; D may be TRBD2 (5 bases). Trimming removed 2 bases at V and 0 bases at J, with 5 bases between. CDR3 length: 14 residues. Per the germline V gene, CDR1 is LGHDT and CDR2 is YNNKEL (reference sequence). CDR3 in DNA: TGTGCCAGCAGCCAACGGGGAGCCAAAAACATTCAGTACTTC. Translating gives CASSQRGAKNIQYF.